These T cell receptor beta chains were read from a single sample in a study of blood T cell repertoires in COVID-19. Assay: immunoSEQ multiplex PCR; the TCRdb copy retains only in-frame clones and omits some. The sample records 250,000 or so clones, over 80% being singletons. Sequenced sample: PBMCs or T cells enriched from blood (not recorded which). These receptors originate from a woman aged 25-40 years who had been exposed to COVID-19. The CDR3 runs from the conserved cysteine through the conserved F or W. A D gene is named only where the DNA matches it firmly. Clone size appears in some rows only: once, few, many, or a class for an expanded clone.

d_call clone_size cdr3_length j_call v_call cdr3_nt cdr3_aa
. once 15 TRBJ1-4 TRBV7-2 TGTGCCAGCAGTAAACGACAGACAACTAATGAAAAACTGTTTTTT CASSKRQTTNEKLFF
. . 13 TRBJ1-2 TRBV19 TGTGCCAGTAAGAGGGGGAGCAACTATGGCTACACCTTC CASKRGSNYGYTF
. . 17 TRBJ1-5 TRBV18 TGTGCCAGCTCACCGATTTTAATACAATATAGCAATCAGCCCCAGCATTTT CASSPILIQYSNQPQHF
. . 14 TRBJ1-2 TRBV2 TGTGCCAGCAGTGTAGGTGAGGTGGCCGCCGGGGACACCTTC CASSVGEVAAGDTF
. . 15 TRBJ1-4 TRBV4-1 TGCGCCAGCAGCCAAGTCGTAGGGGTAGGGGAAAAACTGTTTTTT CASSQVVGVGEKLFF
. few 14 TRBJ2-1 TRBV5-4 TGTGCCAGCAGTCGACTAGGAGTCGACAATGAGCAGTTCTTC CASSRLGVDNEQFF
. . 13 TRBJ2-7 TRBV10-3 TGTGCCATCAGTGAGTCCCCCGCGTACGAGCAGTACTTC CAISESPAYEQYF
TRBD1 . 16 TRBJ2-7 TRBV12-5 TGTGCTAGTGGTTTCCTTATGGGAACAGGGGTCTACGAGCAGTACTTC CASGFLMGTGVYEQYF
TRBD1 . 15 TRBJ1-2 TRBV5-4 TGTGCCAGCAGCTGGGGACAGGATTTTAACTATGGCTACACCTTC CASSWGQDFNYGYTF
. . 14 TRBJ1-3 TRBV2 TGTGCCAGCAGTGGAAAGGGAGGAGGAAACACCATATATTTT CASSGKGGGNTIYF
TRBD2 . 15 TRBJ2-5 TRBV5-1 TGCGCCAGCAGCTTGTCTAGCGGGACCCTAGAGACCCAGTACTTC CASSLSSGTLETQYF
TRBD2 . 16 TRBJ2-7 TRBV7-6 TGTGCCAGCAGCTTAATGGGCGGGAGCTCCGGGGACGAGCAGTACTTC CASSLMGGSSGDEQYF
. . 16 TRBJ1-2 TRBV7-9 TGTGCCAGCAGCTTATCCGGAACCCAGGGGAGTGCTGGCTACACCTTC CASSLSGTQGSAGYTF
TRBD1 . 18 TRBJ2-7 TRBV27 TGTGCCAGCAAAGGCCCCCGTTTCGGGACAGGGCCTTCCTACGAGCAGTACTTC CASKGPRFGTGPSYEQYF
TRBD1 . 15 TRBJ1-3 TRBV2 TGTGCCAGCAGCGGAACCCGGGACAGGGGAAACACCATATATTTT CASSGTRDRGNTIYF
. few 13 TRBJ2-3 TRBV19 TGTGCCAGTAGTATATCCCGGTTAGATACGCAGTATTTT CASSISRLDTQYF
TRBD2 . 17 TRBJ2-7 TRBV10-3 TGTGCCATCAGTGAAAATCGGGTGCTAGCGGACATCTACGAGCAGTACTTC CAISENRVLADIYEQYF
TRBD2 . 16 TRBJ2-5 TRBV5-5 TGTGCCAGCAGTCCTGTTGCGGCGGGAGGACGAAGGACCCAGTACTTC CASSPVAAGGRRTQYF
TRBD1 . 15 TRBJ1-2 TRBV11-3 TGTGCCAGCAGCTTAGCCACAGGGGGCGCGGATGGCTACACCTTC CASSLATGGADGYTF
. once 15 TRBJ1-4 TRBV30 TGTGCCTGGAGTTTGGGCAGGACTAAACATGAAAAACTGTTTTTT CAWSLGRTKHEKLFF